The sequence of this TCR beta chain was determined in a study of CD8+ T cells in alopecia areata. Reverse transcription of extracted RNA yielded cDNA, which provided the sequencing template. The repertoire was sequenced with immunoSEQ multiplex PCR; TCRdb's copy has only in-frame clones and lacks some. The sample yields about 180,000 clones, 63% seen once. The CDR3 sequence is 18 residues long. V trimming: 0 bases; J trimming: 3 bases; junction bases outside the gene matches: 10. The germline V gene encodes CDR1 SGDLS and CDR2 YYNGEE. This clone has only a few counts. The sequence was obtained from a human donor with alopecia areata. Sample: CD4+ T cells sorted from blood, taken at week 0. This chain links TRBV9 with TRBJ1-1; 11 positions agree with TRBD1. The CDR3 nucleotides are TGTGCCAGCAGCGTAGCTGGGACAGGGGGTGGTAGGGACACTGAAGCTTTCTTT. This codes for CASSVAGTGGGRDTEAFF.